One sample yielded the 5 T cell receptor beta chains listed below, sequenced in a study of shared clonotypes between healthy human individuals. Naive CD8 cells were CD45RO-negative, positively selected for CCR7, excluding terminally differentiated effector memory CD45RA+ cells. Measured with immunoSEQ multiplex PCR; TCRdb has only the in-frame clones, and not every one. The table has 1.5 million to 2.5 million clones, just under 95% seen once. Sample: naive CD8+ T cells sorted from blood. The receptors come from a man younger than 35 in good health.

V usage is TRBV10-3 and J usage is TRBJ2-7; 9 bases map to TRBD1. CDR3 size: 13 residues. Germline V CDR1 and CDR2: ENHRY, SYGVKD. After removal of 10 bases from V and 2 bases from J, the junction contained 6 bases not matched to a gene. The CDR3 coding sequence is TGTGCCAGCTCGGACAGGGGACCCTACGAGCAGTACTTC. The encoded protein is CASSDRGPYEQYF.

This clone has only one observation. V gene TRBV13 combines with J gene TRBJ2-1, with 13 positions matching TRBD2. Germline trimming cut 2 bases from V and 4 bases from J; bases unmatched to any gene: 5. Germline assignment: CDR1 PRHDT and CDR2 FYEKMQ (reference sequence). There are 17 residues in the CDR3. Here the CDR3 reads CASSLRLAGGPYNEQFF. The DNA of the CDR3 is TGTGCCAGCAGCTTACGACTAGCGGGAGGACCATACAATGAGCAGTTCTTC. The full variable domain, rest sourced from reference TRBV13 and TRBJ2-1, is AAGVIQSPRHLIKEKRETATLKCYPIPRHDTVYWYQQGPGQDPQFLISFYEKMQSDKGSIPDRFSAQQFSDYHSELNMSSLELGDSALYFCASSLRLAGGPYNEQFFGPGTRLTVL.

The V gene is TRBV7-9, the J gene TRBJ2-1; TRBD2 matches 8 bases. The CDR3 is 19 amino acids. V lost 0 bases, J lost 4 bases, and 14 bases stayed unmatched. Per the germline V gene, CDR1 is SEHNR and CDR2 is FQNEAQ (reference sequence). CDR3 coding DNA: TGTGCCAGCAGCTTAGCGCTAGGACTAGCCGGAGAAACGTACAATGAGCAGTTCTTC. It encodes CASSLALGLAGETYNEQFF.

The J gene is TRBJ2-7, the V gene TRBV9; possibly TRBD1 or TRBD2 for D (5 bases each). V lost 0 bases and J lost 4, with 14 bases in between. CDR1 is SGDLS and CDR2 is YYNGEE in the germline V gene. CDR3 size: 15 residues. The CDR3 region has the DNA TGTGCCAGCAGCGTAGGAAACGGGGCCTCTTACGAGCAGTACTTC. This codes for CASSVGNGASYEQYF.

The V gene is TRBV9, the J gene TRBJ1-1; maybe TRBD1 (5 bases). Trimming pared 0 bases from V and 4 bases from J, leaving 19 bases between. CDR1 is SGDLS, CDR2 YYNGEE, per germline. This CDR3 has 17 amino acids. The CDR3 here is CASSVATRKGPSTEAFF. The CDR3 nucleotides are TGTGCCAGCAGCGTAGCTACTCGGAAGGGACCCAGCACTGAAGCTTTCTTT. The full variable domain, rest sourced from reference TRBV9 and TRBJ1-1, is DSGVTQTPKHLITATGQRVTLRCSPRSGDLSVYWYQQSLDQGLQFLIQYYNGEERAKGNILERFSAQQFPDLHSELNLSSLELGDSALYFCASSVATRKGPSTEAFFGQGTRLTVV.